This T cell receptor beta chain stems from a study of T cells in Graves' hyperthyroidism and ophthalmopathy. Study overall: Any treatment followed the collection of peripheral blood at initial diagnosis.

This clonotype was recorded a few times. As yet, its antigen is unknown. RNA transcripts served as the template for amplifying TCR beta CDR3 regions. When the TCR CDR3 underwent first-round RT-PCR, the HTBI primer set was used. TCRdb fed the multiplex PCR reads into MiXCR, producing one record per CDR3 protein. The repertoire holds 350,000 to 400,000 distinct CDR3 sequences, with 15% as singletons. V shed 5 bases and J shed 5 bases, with 21 bases lying between them. The length of the CDR3 is 17 residues. CDR1 is SGHTA, CDR2 FQGTGA, per germline. Clinicians diagnosed patients from clinical symptoms, serum thyroxine and TRAb, thyroid ultrasound and orbital computed tomography. Overall study findings and caveats: A 13 V-J signature model discriminated ophthalmopathy versus stable hyperthyroidism.

This chain uses TRBV7-3 with TRBJ1-4; no definite D call. The source material was blood. The source of this sequence is a woman aged 25 to 39 with Graves' hyperthyroidism. Here the CDR3 DNA reads TGTGCCAGCAGCGTTAGCAGCACCGGGCCCCGAAATGAAAAACTGTTTTTT. Protein sequence: CASSVSSTGPRNEKLFF.